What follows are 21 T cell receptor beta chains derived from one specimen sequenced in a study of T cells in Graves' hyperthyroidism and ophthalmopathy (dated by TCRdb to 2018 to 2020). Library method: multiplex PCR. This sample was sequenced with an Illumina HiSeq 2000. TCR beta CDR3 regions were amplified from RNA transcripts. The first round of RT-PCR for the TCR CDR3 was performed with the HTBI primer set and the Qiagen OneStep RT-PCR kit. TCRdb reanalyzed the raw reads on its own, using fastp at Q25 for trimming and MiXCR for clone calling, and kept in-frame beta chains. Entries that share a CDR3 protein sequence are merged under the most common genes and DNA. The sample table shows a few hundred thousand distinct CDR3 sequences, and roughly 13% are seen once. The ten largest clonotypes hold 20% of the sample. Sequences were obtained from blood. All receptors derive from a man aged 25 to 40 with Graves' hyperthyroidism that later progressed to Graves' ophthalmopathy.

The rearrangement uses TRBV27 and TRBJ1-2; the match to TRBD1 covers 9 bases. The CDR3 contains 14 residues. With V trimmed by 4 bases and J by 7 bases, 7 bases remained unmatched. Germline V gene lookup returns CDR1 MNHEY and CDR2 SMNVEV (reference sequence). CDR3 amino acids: CASSWGGTGSGYTF. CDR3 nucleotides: TGTGCCAGCAGTTGGGGAGGGACAGGGTCTGGCTACACCTTC.

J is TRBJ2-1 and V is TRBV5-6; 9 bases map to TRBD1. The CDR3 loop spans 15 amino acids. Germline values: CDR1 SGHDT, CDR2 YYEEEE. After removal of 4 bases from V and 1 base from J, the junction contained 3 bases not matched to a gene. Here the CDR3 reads CASSGGTGSYNEQFF. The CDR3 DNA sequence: TGTGCCAGCAGCGGCGGGACAGGGTCCTACAATGAGCAGTTCTTC.

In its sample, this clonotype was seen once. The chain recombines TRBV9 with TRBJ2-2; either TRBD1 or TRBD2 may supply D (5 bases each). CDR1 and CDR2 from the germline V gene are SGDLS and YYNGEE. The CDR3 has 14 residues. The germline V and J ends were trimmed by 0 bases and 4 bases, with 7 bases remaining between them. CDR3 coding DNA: TGTGCCAGCAGCGTAGTCGGGGCCACCGGGGAGCTGTTTTTT. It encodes CASSVVGATGELFF.

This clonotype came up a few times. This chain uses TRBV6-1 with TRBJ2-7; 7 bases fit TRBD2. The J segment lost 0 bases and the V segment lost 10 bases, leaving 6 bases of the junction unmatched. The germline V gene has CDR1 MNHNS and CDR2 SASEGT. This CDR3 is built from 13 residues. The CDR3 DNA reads TGTGCCACCGAGGGCGGGGGCTCCTACGAGCAGTACTTC. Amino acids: CATEGGGSYEQYF.

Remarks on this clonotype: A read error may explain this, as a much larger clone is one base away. The CDR3 bases are TGTGCCAGCAGTTTGGGGGCTAGCGTAGGAGAGACCCAGTACTTC. As protein: CASSLGASVGETQYF. V is TRBV12-3 or TRBV12-4 and J is TRBJ2-5, with D perhaps given as TRBD1 or TRBD2 (6 bases each). V lost 3 bases to trimming and J lost 4 bases, with 15 bases between them. This CDR3 is built from 15 residues.

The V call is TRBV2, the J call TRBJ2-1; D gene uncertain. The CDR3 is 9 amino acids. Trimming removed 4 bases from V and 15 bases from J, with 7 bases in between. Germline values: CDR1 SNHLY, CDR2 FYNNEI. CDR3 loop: CASSAKRFF. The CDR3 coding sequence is TGTGCCAGCAGTGCCAAACGGTTCTTC.

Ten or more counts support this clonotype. The CDR3 reads CASSFTGVPNSPLHF. CDR3 in DNA: TGTGCCAGCAGTTTTACGGGGGTTCCTAATTCACCCCTCCACTTT. The J gene is TRBJ1-6, the V gene TRBV28, with TRBD1 as a possible D gene (5 bases). The V end was cut by 3 bases, the J end by 6 bases, with 12 bases between. CDR3 size: 15 residues. Germline CDR1 reads MDHEN; CDR2 reads SYDVKM.

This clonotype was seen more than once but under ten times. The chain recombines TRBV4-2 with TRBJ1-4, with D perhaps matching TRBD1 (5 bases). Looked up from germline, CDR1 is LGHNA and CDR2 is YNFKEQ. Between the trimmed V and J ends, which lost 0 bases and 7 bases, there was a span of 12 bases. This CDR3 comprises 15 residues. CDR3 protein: CASSQESAGSEKLFF. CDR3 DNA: TGTGCCAGCAGCCAAGAGAGCGCAGGGAGTGAAAAACTGTTTTTT.

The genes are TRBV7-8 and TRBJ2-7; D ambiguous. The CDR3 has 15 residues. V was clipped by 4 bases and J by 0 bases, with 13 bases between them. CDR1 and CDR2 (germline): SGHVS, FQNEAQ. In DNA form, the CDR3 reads TGTGCCAGCAGCTCTGTTGATCTCCTCTCCTACGAGCAGTACTTC. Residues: CASSSVDLLSYEQYF.

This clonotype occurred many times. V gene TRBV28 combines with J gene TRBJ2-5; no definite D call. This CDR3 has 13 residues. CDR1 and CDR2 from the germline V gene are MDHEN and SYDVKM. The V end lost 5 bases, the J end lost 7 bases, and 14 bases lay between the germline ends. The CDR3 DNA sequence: TGTGCCAGCAGTGGTCTACCGTCCAGGACCCAGTACTTC. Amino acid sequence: CASSGLPSRTQYF. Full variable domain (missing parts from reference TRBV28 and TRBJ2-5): DVKVTQSSRYLVKRTGEKVFLECVQDMDHENMFWYRQDPGLGLRLIYFSYDVKMKEKGDIPEGYSVSREKKERFSLILESASTNQTSMYLCASSGLPSRTQYFGPGTRLLVL.

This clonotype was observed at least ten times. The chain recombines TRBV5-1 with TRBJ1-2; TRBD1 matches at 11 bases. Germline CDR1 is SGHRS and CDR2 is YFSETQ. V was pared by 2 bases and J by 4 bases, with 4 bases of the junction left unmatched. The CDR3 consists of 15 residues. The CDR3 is CASSFGQGASYGYTF. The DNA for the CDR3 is TGCGCCAGCAGCTTCGGACAGGGGGCGAGCTATGGCTACACCTTC.

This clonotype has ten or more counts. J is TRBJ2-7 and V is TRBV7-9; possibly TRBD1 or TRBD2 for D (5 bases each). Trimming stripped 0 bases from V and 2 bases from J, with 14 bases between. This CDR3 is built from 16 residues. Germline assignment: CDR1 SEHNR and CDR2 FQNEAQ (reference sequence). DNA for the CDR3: TGTGCCAGCAGCTTAGCCTTCCTGGGACCGACCTACGAGCAGTACTTC. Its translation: CASSLAFLGPTYEQYF.

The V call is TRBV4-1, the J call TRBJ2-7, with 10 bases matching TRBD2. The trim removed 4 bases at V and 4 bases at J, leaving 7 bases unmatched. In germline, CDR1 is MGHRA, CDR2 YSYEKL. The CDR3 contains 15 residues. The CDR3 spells CASSRGLADFYEQYF. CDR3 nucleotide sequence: TGCGCCAGCAGCCGAGGACTAGCGGACTTTTACGAGCAGTACTTC.

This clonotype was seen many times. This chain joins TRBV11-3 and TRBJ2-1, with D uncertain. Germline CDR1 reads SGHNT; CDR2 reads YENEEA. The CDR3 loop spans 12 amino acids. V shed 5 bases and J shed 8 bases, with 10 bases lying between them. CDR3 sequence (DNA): TGTGCCAGCAGCCGGGTCAGTTATGAGCAGTTCTTC. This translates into CASSRVSYEQFF.

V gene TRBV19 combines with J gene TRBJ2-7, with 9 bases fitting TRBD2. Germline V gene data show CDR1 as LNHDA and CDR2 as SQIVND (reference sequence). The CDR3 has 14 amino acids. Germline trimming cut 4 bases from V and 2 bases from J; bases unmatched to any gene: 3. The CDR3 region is CASSKAGGPYEQYF. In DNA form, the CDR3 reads TGTGCCAGTAGTAAAGCGGGGGGACCCTACGAGCAGTACTTC.

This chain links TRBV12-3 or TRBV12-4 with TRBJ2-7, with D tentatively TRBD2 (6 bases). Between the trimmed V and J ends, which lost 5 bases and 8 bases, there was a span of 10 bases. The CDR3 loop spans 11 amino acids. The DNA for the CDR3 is TGTGCCAGCAGTCTTAGCGGACAGCAGTACTTC. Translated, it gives CASSLSGQQYF.

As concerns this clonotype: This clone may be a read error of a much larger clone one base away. CDR3 nucleotides: TGTGCCCGGTCGGGACTAGCGGGGGGTAATGAGCAGTTCTTC. This codes for CARSGLAGGNEQFF. V gene TRBV30 combines with J gene TRBJ2-1, with 15 bases that match TRBD2. J lost 7 bases, V lost 8 bases, and 6 bases had no gene match. The germline gives CDR1 GTSNPN, CDR2 SVGIG (reference sequence). There are 14 residues in the CDR3. Complete variable domain (other parts from reference TRBV30 and TRBJ2-1): SQTIHQWPATLVQPVGSPLSLECTVEGTSNPNLYWYRQAAGRGLQLLFYSVGIGQISSEVPQNLSASRPQDRQFILSSKKLLLSDSGFYLCARSGLAGGNEQFFGPGTRLTVL.

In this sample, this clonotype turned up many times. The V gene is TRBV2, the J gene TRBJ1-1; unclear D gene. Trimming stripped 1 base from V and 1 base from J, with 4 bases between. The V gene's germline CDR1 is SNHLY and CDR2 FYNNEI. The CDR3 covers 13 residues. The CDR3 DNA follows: TGTGCCAGCAGTGAAGGGGGGAACACTGAAGCTTTCTTT. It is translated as CASSEGGNTEAFF.

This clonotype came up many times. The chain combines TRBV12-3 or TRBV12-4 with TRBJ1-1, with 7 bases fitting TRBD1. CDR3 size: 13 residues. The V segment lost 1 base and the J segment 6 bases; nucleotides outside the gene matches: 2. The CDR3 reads CASSLVGGAEAFF. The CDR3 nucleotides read TGTGCCAGCAGTTTAGTAGGGGGCGCTGAAGCTTTCTTT.

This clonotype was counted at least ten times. The CDR3 nucleotides are TGTGCCAGCAGCCCCCCTGGGTTCTACGAGCAGTACTTC. This codes for CASSPPGFYEQYF. V and J are TRBV11-3 and TRBJ2-7; D gene ambiguous. The CDR3 contains 13 residues. Germline lookup yields CDR1 SGHNT and CDR2 YENEEA. Trimming took off 5 bases at V and 3 bases at J, with 11 bases between the two ends.

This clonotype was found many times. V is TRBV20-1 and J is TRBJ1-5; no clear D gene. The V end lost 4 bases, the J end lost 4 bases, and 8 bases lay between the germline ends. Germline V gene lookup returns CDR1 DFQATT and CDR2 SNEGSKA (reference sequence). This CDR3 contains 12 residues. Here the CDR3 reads CSAIAGNQPQHF. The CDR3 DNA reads TGCAGTGCTATTGCGGGAAATCAGCCCCAGCATTTT.